This T cell receptor (beta chain) comes out of a study of blood T cells in healthy people across ages (dated by TCRdb to 2014 to 2015). In the study overall: In model experiments, template switching captured roughly one uniquely barcoded TCR beta cDNA molecule for every two T cells. Using deep sequencing normalized with unique cDNA molecular identifiers, the study measured how TCR beta repertoire diversity changes with age. The donors were split into four age groups: young (average approximately 16 years), middle-aged (39), aged (approximately 60) and long-lived (approximately 80). To avoid experimental bias, donors of different ages were spread randomly across the sequencing lanes. Two additional independent replicas of 1 million unique cDNA reads from the same blood draw were analyzed for two donors (one aged 18 to 29 and one aged 80 or older).

Donors were about 36 systemically healthy Caucasian individuals from Russia aged 6 to 90 years. Around 10 milliliters of peripheral blood were collected from each donor into EDTA-treated Vacutainer tubes. Ficoll-Paque density-gradient centrifugation was used to isolate PBMCs, with at least 7 million per sample. Total RNA was extracted from PBMCs with Trizol reagent, with at least 6 micrograms obtained per sample. For every donor, flow cytometry on a PBMC aliquot measured the percentage of naive CD45RAhigh/CD27high T cells. The library was prepared using 5' RACE. This sample was sequenced with an Illumina HiSeq 2500. A second PCR of about 6 to 11 cycles was run with a J-beta primer mix and a sample-barcoded 5' primer. A unique molecular identifier was introduced onto each TCR beta cDNA molecule by a template-switch 5' adaptor carrying 12 random nucleotides. Each sample yielded at least 2.5 million CDR3-containing paired-end reads. The Mint cDNA synthesis kit, primed by a TRBC-specific oligonucleotide, was used to synthesize first-strand cDNA from all RNA. All cDNA was treated with uracil-DNA glycosylase and then went through a first 18-cycle PCR with the universal primers M1SS and BC2_uni_R. The paper's processing steps were these. For normalization, 1 million high-quality reads were randomly selected from each sample, with every read carrying a distinct molecular identifier. Reads with shared molecular identifiers were discarded instead of being binned into consensus sequences. MiTCR, run with a Q25 quality threshold and the strictest error-elimination algorithm, handled CDR3 identification, clonotype clustering and error correction. A nonparametric unseen species model with Euler transformation was used to estimate a lower bound on total TCR beta diversity. The public reads were quality trimmed at Q25 with fastp and then assembled into clones with MiXCR by TCRdb, keeping productive beta chains. CDR3 protein sequences are deduplicated, and each keeps its most common genes and DNA. TCRdb, not the authors, supplied the V and J calls. For this sample there are some 750,000 distinct CDR3 sequences; about a fifth appear just once. The biggest ten clones account for roughly 22% of the sample.

Overall study results and their limits: Because profiling used bulk unsorted PBMCs, naive and antigen-experienced compartments could not be compared conclusively. Compared with the aged group, the long-lived group had more naive CD4+ T cells, fewer expanded clones and increased TCR diversity, suggesting age selection. Estimates of total diversity based on one million sequenced T cells were regarded as lower bounds and as underestimates. Donor CMV infection status was unknown, potentially confounding age-related changes in expanded clonotypes. Observed TCR beta diversity per million T cells fell roughly linearly with age, and a significant reduction was already apparent by age roughly 40. The percentage of naive T cells measured by flow cytometry correlated strongly with observed TCR beta diversity.

V trim: 6 bases; J trim: 0 bases; unmatched bases: 5. Counted from cysteine to phenylalanine, this CDR3 has 16 amino acids. Of all the DNA, just the CDR3 is kept, 48 bases in frame from base 1. CDR1 and CDR2, per the germline V gene, are ENHRY and SYGVKD. This clonotype has more than one count but fewer than ten. Its recognized antigen is unknown. Base qualities are not recorded, but no much larger clone differs from it by a single base. This clonotype was sampled from a man in his 70s in good health. Material: blood. Rearrangement joined TRBV10-3 to TRBJ2-1, with 10 junctional bases fitting TRBD2. CDR3 reads: CAIRTSGWSSYNEQFF. The sequenced DNA is TGTGCCATCAGGACTAGCGGGTGGAGCTCCTACAATGAGCAGTTCTTC.